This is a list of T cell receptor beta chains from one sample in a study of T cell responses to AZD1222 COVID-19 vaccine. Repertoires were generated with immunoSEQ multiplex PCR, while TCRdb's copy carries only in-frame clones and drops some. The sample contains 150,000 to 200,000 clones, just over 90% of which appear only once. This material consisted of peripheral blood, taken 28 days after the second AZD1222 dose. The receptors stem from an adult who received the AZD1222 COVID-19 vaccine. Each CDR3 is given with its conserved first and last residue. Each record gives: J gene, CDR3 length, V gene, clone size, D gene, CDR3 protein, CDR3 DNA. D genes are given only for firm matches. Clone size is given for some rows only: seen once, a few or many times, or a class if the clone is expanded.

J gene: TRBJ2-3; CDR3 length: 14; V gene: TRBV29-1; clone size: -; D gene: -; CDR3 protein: CSVAGAGGTDTQYF; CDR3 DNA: TGCAGCGTCGCGGGGGCGGGGGGCACAGATACGCAGTATTTT
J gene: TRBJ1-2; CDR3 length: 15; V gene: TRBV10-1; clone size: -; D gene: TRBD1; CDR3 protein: CASPFSGQGNYGYTF; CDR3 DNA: TGCGCCAGCCCCTTTTCGGGACAGGGTAACTATGGCTACACCTTC
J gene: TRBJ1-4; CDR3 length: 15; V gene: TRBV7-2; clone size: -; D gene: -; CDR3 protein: CASSLGGTINEKLFF; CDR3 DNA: TGTGCCAGCAGCTTAGGGGGGACCATTAATGAAAAACTGTTTTTT
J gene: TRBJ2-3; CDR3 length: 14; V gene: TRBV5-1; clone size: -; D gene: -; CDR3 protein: CASSLTRTTDTQYF; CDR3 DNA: TGCGCCAGCAGCTTGACTAGAACCACAGATACGCAGTATTTT
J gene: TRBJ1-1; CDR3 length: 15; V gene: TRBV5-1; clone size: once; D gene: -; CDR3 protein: CASRFAPSGITEAFF; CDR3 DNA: TGCGCCAGCAGGTTCGCTCCCTCGGGGATCACTGAAGCTTTCTTT
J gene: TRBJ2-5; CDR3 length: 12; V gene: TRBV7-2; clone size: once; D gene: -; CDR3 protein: CASSFDQETQYF; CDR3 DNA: TGTGCCAGCAGCTTCGACCAAGAGACCCAGTACTTC
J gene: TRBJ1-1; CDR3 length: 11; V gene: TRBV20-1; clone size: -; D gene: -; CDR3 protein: CSARGQSEAFF; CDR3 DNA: TGCAGTGCCCGAGGACAGAGTGAAGCTTTCTTT
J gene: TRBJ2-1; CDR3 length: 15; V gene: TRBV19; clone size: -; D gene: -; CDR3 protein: CASSGGWDSYNEQFF; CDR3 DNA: TGTGCCAGTAGCGGCGGCTGGGATTCCTACAATGAGCAGTTCTTC
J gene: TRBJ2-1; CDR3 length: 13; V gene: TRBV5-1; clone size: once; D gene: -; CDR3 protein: CASRRVTYNEQFF; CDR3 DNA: TGCGCCAGCAGGAGGGTAACCTACAATGAGCAGTTCTTC
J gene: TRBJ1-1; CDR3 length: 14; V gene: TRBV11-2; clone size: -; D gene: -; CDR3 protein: CASRFPGRGTEAFF; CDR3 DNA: TGTGCCAGCAGGTTCCCCGGCAGGGGCACTGAAGCTTTCTTT
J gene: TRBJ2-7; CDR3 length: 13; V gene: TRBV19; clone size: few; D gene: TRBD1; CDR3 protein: CASSIGTGGEQYF; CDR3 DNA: TGTGCCAGTAGTATAGGGACAGGAGGCGAGCAGTACTTC
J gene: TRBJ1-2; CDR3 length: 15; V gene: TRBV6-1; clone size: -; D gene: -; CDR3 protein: CASSEWYSSLYGYTF; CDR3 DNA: TGTGCCAGCAGTGAATGGTACTCGTCACTCTATGGCTACACCTTC
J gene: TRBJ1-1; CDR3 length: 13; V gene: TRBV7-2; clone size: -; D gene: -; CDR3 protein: CASSAQANTEAFF; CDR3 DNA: TGTGCCAGCAGCGCCCAGGCGAACACTGAAGCTTTCTTT
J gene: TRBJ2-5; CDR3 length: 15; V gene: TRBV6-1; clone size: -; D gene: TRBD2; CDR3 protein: CASSEELAGEETQYF; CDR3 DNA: TGTGCCAGCAGTGAAGAACTAGCGGGGGAAGAGACCCAGTACTTC
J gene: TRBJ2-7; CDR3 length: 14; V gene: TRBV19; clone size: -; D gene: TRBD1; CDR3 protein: CASSIGQGTYEQYF; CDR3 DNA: TGTGCCAGTAGTATAGGACAGGGGACCTACGAGCAGTACTTC
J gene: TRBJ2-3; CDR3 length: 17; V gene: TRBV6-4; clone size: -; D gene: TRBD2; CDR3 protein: CASSDSETSGGTDTQYF; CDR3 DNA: TGTGCCAGCAGTGACTCTGAAACTAGCGGGGGGACAGATACGCAGTATTTT
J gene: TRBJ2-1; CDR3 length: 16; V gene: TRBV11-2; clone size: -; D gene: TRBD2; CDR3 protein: CASSIRGTSFHSEQFF; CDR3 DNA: TGTGCCAGCAGCATTAGGGGGACTAGCTTCCATAGCGAGCAGTTCTTC
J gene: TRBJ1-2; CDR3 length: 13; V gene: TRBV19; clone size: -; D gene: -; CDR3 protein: CASSIAISGGYTF; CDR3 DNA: TGTGCCAGTAGTATTGCGATATCTGGCGGCTACACCTTC
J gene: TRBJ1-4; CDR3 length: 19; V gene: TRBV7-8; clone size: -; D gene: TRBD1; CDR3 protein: CASSFREGTGGFGNEKLFF; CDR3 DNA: TGTGCCAGCAGCTTTAGGGAAGGGACAGGGGGCTTCGGGAATGAAAAACTGTTTTTT
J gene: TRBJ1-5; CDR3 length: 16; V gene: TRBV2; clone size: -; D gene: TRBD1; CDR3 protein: CASSDGTGGSNQPQHF; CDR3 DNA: TGTGCCAGCAGTGATGGGACAGGGGGTTCCAATCAGCCCCAGCATTTT
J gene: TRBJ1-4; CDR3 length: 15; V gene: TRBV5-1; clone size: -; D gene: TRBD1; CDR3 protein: CASSLATGWSEKLFF; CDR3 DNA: TGCGCCAGCAGCTTGGCGACAGGGTGGAGTGAAAAACTGTTTTTT
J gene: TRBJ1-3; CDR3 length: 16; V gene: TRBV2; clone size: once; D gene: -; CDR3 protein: CASSEAFVGNANTIYF; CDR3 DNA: TGTGCCAGCAGTGAAGCATTCGTAGGGAATGCAAACACCATATATTTT
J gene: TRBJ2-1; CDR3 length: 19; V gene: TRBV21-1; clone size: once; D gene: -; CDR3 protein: CASSKFVIRGTGRYNEQFF; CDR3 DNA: TGTGCCAGCAGCAAATTCGTGATCCGTGGGACAGGGCGGTACAATGAGCAGTTCTTC
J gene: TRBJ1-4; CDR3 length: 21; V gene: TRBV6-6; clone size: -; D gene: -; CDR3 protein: CASSPTWGQLHLLPTNEKLFF; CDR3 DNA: TGTGCCAGCAGTCCCACCTGGGGGCAGCTTCACCTCTTACCAACTAATGAAAAACTGTTTTTT
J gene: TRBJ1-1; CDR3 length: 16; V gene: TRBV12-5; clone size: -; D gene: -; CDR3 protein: CASGLVRGGRNTEAFF; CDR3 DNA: TGTGCTAGTGGTTTGGTACGGGGAGGGAGAAACACTGAAGCTTTCTTT
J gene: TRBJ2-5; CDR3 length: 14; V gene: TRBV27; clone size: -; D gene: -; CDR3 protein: CASSKVYNEETQYF; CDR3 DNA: TGTGCCAGCAGTAAGGTGTACAATGAAGAGACCCAGTACTTC
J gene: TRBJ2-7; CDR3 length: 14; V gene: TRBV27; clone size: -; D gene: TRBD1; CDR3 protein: CASSLQGAPYEQYF; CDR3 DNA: TGTGCCAGCAGTTTACAGGGGGCTCCCTACGAGCAGTACTTC
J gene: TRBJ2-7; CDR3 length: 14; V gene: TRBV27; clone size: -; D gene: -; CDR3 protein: CASSWTRDAYEQYF; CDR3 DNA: TGTGCCAGCAGTTGGACCCGGGACGCCTACGAGCAGTACTTC
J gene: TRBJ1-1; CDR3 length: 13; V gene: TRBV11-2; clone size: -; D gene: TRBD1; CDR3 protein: CASSYRGMTEAFF; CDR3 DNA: TGTGCCAGCAGCTACAGGGGTATGACTGAAGCTTTCTTT
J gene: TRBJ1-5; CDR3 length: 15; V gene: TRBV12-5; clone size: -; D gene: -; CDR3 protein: CASGLPSKGLQPQHF; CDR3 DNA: TGTGCTAGTGGTTTGCCGTCTAAGGGGCTTCAGCCCCAGCATTTT
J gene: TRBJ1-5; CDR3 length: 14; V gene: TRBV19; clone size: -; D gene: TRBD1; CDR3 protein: CASRTGGPNQPQHF; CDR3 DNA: TGTGCCAGTAGAACAGGGGGCCCTAATCAGCCCCAGCATTTT
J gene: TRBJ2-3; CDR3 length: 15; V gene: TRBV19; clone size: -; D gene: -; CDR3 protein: CASSMVGGGWDTQYF; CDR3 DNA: TGTGCCAGTAGTATGGTGGGTGGAGGGTGGGATACGCAGTATTTT
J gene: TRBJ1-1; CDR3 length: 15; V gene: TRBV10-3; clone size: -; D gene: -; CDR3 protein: CAIRDSSGMNTEAFF; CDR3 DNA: TGTGCCATCAGGGACTCCTCAGGGATGAACACTGAAGCTTTCTTT
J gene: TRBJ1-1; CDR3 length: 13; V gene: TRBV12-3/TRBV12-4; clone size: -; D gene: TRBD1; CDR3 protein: CASRGQGGTEAFF; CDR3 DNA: TGTGCCAGTAGGGGACAGGGTGGCACTGAAGCTTTCTTT
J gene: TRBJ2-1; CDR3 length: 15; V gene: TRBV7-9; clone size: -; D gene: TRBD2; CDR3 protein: CASSLATGGYNEQFF; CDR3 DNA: TGTGCCAGCAGCTTAGCGACCGGGGGGTACAATGAGCAGTTCTTC
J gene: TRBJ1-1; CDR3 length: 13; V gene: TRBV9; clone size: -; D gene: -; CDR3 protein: CASSTNSNTEAFF; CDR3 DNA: TGTGCCAGCAGCACCAACAGTAACACTGAAGCTTTCTTT
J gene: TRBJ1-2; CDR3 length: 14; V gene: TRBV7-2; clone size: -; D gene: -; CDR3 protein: CASSLSRRNYGYTF; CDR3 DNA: TGTGCCAGCAGCTTAAGTCGCAGAAACTATGGCTACACCTTC
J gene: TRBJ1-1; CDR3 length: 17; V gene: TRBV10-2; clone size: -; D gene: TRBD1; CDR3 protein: CASSYNPGQGLNTEAFF; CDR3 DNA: TGCGCCAGCAGCTATAACCCGGGACAGGGACTGAACACTGAAGCTTTCTTT
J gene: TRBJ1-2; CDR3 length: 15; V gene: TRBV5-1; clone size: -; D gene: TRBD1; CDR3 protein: CASSSGTGKGYGYTF; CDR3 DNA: TGCGCCAGCAGCTCCGGGACAGGGAAGGGCTATGGCTACACCTTC
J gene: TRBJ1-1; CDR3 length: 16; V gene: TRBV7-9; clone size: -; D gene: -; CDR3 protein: CASSPRGRGLNTEAFF; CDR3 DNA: TGTGCCAGCAGCCCCAGGGGCCGGGGACTGAACACTGAAGCTTTCTTT
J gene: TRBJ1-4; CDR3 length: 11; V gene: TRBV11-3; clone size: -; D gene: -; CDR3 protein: CASSPNEKLFF; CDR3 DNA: TGTGCCAGCAGCCCTAATGAAAAACTGTTTTTT
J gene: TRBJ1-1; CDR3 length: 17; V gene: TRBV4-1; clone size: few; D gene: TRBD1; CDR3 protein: CASSHPDKGALGTEAFF; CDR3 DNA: TGCGCCAGCAGCCACCCAGACAAGGGGGCTCTGGGGACTGAAGCTTTCTTT
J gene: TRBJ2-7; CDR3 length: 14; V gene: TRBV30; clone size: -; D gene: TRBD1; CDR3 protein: CAWSVHGQGDEQYF; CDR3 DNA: TGTGCCTGGAGTGTACACGGACAGGGGGACGAGCAGTACTTC
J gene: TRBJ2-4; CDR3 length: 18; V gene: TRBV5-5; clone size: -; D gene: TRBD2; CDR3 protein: CASSWLEGRGALKNIQYF; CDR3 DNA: TGTGCCAGCAGCTGGCTTGAAGGGCGGGGGGCCCTCAAAAACATTCAGTACTTC
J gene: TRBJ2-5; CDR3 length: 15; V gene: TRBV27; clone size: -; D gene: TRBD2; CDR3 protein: CASSLRGASWETQYF; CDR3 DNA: TGTGCCAGCAGTCTGCGGGGGGCCTCCTGGGAGACCCAGTACTTC
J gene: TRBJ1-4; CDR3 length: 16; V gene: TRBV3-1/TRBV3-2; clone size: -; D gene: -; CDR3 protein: CASSQFVGTLYEKLFF; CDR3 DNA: TGTGCCAGCAGCCAATTTGTCGGGACACTCTACGAAAAACTGTTTTTT
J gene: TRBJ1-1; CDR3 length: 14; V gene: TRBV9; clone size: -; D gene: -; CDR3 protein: CASSPSARDKEAFF; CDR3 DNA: TGTGCCAGCAGCCCCTCTGCCAGGGACAAAGAAGCTTTCTTT
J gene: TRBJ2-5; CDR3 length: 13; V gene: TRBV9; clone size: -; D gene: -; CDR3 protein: CASSVFYEETQYF; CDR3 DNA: TGTGCCAGCAGCGTTTTCTACGAGGAGACCCAGTACTTC
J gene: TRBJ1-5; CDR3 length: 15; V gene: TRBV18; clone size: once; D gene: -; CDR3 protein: CASSPTQLGNQPQHF; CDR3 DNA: TGTGCCAGCTCCCCGACCCAATTGGGCAATCAGCCCCAGCATTTT
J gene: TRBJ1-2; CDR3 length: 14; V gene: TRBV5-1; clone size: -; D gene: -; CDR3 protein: CASSLAGGVDGYTF; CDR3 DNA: TGCGCCAGCAGCTTGGCTGGTGGTGTCGATGGCTACACCTTC
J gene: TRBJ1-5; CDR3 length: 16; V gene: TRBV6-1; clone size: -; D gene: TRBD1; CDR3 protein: CASSDPGTDLNQPQHF; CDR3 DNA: TGTGCCAGCAGTGATCCTGGGACAGATCTCAATCAGCCCCAGCATTTT
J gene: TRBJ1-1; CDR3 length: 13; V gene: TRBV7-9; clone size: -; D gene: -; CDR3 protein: CASSLGTVTEAFF; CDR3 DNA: TGTGCCAGCAGCTTAGGCACGGTAACGGAAGCTTTCTTT
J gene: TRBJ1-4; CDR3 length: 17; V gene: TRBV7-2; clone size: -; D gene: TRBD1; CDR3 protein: CASSPLTRTGGGEKLFF; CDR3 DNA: TGTGCCAGCAGCCCACTTACAAGGACAGGGGGCGGTGAAAAACTGTTTTTT
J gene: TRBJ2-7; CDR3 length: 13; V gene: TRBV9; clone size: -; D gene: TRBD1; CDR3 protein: CASSPDRVREQYF; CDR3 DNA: TGTGCCAGCAGCCCCGACAGGGTCCGCGAACAGTACTTC